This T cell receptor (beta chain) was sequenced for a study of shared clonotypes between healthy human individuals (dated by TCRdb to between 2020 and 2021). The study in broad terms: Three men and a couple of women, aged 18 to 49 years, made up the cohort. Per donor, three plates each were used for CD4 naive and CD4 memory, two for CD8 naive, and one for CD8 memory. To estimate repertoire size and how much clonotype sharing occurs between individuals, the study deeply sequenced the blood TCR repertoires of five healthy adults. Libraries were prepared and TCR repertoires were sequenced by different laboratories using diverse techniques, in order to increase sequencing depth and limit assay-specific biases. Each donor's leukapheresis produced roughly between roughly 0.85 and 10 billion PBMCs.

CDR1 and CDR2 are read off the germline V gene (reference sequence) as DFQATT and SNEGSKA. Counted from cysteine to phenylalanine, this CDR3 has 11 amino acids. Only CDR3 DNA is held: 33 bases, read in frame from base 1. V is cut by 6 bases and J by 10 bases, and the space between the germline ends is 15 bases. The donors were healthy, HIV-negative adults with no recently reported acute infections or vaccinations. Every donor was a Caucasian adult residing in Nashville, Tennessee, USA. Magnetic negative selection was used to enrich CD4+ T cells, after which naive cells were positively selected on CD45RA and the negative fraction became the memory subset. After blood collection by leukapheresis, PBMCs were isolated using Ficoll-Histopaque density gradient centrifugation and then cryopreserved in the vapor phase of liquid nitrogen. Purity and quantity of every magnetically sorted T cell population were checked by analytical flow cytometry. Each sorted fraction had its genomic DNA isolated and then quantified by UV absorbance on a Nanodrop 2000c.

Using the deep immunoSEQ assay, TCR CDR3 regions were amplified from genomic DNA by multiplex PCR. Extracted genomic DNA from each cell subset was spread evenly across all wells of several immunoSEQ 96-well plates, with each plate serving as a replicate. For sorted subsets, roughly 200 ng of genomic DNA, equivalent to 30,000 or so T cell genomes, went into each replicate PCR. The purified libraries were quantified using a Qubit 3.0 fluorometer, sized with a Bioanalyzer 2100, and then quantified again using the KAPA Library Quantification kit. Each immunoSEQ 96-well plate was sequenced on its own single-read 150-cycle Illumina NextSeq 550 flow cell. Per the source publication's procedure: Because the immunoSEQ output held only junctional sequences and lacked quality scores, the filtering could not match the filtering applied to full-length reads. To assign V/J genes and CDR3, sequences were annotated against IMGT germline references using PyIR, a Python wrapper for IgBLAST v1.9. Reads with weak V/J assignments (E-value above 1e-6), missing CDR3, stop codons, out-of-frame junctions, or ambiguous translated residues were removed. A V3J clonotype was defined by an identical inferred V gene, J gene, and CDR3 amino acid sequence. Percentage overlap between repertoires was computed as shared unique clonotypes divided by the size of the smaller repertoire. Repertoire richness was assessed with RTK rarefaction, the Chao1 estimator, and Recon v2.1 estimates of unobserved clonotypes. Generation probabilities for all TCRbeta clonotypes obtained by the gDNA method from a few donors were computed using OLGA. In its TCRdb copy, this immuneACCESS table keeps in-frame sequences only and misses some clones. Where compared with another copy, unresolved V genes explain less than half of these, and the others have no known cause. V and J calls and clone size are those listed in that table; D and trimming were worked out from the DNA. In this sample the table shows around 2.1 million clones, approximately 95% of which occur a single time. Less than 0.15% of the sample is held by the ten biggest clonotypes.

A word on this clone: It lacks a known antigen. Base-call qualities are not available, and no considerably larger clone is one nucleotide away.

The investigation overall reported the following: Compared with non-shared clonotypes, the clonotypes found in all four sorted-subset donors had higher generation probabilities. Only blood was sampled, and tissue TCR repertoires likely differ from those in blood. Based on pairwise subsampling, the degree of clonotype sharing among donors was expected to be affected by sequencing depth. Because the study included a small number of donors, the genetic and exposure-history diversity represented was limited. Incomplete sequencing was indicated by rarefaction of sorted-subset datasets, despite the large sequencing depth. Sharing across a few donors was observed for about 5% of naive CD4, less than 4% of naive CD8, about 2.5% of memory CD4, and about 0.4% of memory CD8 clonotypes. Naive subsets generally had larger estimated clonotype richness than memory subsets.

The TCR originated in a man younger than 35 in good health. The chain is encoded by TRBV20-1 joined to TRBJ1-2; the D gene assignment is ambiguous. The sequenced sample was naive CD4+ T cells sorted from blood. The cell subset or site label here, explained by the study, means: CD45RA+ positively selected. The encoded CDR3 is CSANPTPNYTF. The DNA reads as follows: TGCAGTGCCAACCCGACCCCGAACTACACCTTC.